This T cell receptor beta chain was sequenced in a study of control samples from healthy donors and cancer patients. Profiled with immunoSEQ multiplex PCR; TCRdb holds only in-frame clones, not every one. This sample yields under 150,000 clones, of which approximately 90% are seen a single time; approximately 2.2% belongs to the top ten. Germline CDR1 MNHEY, CDR2 SVGAGI. This CDR3 has 15 amino acids. Trimming cost V 4 bases and J 2 bases, with 14 bases left between them. This chain connects TRBV6-5 to TRBJ1-2, with a weak D call TRBD1 (5 bases). Sequencing was done on a sample of blood. The source of this sequence is a woman in her sixties or seventies in good health. The CDR3 DNA follows: TGTGCCAGCAGTTCACCAGGTCGGGGGAACTATGGCTACACCTTC. It is translated as CASSSPGRGNYGYTF.